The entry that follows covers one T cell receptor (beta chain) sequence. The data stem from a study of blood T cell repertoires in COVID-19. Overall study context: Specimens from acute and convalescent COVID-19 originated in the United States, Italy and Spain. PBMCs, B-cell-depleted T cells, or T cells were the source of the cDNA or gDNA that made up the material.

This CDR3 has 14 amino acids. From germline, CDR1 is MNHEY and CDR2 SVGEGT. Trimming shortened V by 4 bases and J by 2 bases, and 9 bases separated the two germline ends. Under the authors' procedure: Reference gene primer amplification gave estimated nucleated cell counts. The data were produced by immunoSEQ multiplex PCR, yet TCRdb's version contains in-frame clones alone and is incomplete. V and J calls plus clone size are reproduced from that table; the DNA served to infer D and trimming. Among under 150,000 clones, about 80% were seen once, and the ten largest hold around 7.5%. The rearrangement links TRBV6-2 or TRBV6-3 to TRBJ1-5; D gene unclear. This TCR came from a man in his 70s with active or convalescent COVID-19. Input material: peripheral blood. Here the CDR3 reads CASSFPGGNQPQHF. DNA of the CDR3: TGTGCCAGCAGTTTCCCCGGGGGCAATCAGCCCCAGCATTTT.